Listed here are 32 T cell receptor beta chains from one sample, sequenced in a study of T cells in Graves' hyperthyroidism and ophthalmopathy. Regions amplified from RNA transcripts were the TCR beta CDR3 regions. First-round RT-PCR with HTBI primers amplified the TCR CDR3 region. TCRdb re-called the multiplex PCR reads through MiXCR, storing one row per CDR3 protein. The sample comprises about 130,000 distinct CDR3 sequences, 22% of which are singletons, and roughly 71% rests with the top ten. Input material: blood. The receptors shown here come from a woman in her forties or fifties with Graves' hyperthyroidism that later progressed to Graves' ophthalmopathy.

This clonotype has at least ten counts. V and J are TRBV20-1 and TRBJ2-2, with TRBD2 identical over 8 bases. Germline V gene data show CDR1 as DFQATT and CDR2 as SNEGSKA (reference sequence). This CDR3 is built from 14 residues. V lost 4 bases, J lost 2 bases, and 3 bases stayed unmatched. DNA for the CDR3: TGCAGTGCTATGGCGGGAGGAAACACCGGGGAGCTGTTTTTT. Protein: CSAMAGGNTGELFF.

This clonotype was observed a handful of times. The J gene is TRBJ2-7, the V gene TRBV6-1, with a tentative D call TRBD2 (5 bases). CDR3 length: 14 residues. Deletions cut 5 bases from V and 5 bases from J, with 16 bases between. In germline, CDR1 is MNHNS, CDR2 SASEGT. The CDR3 region is CASSSDGKWNEQYF. The CDR3 nucleotides are TGTGCCAGCAGTTCGGACGGGAAGTGGAACGAGCAGTACTTC.

At least ten counts were recorded for this clonotype. The chain links TRBV10-3 to TRBJ2-7; 9 positions agree with TRBD2. This CDR3 has 11 amino acids. The germline V gene has CDR1 ENHRY and CDR2 SYGVKD. The CDR3 DNA reads as TGTTCTAGCGGGAACACCTACGAGCAGTACTTC. Its protein is CSSGNTYEQYF.

This clonotype was seen ten or more times. The genes are TRBV3-1 and TRBJ2-3; D is uncertain. V lost 2 bases and J lost 5, with 5 bases in between. In germline, CDR1 is LGHDT, CDR2 YNNKEL (reference sequence). This CDR3 spans 12 amino acids. DNA of the CDR3: TGTGCCAGCAGCCAATTTAAAGATACGCAGTATTTT. Its protein is CASSQFKDTQYF.

In this sample, this clonotype turned up many times. V and J are TRBV29-1 and TRBJ1-2, with TRBD1 as a possible D gene (5 bases). V lost 6 bases to trimming and J lost 5 bases, with 16 bases between them. There are 13 residues in the CDR3. CDR1 and CDR2 from the germline V gene are SQVTM and ANQGSEA. In DNA form, the CDR3 reads TGCAGCGTGGGCAGGAGAGGGACTTATGGCTACACCTTC. Translated: CSVGRRGTYGYTF.

There are many counts of this clonotype. The J gene is TRBJ2-3, the V gene TRBV5-5; TRBD2 matches 7 bases. Losses at the gene ends were 2 bases for V and 2 bases for J; bases not matched to a gene: 5. The CDR3 extends over 15 amino acids. Germline CDR1 reads SGHKS; CDR2 reads YYEKEE (reference sequence). CDR3 amino acids: CASSLLAHITDTQYF. CDR3 coding DNA: TGTGCCAGCAGCTTACTAGCGCACATCACAGATACGCAGTATTTT.

The chain carries TRBV7-2 and TRBJ2-1, with 8 nucleotides matching TRBD2. This CDR3 contains 15 residues. The V gene's germline CDR1 is SGHTA and CDR2 FQGNSA. V shed 5 bases and J 7 bases; nucleotides not matched to a gene: 10. CDR3 protein: CASSAVAGWANEQFF. CDR3 in DNA: TGTGCCAGCAGCGCCGTAGCGGGATGGGCGAATGAGCAGTTCTTC.

This clonotype was observed at least ten times. The genes are TRBV20-1 and TRBJ2-7; 7 bases are a match to TRBD2. CDR1 and CDR2 (germline): DFQATT, SNEGSKA (reference sequence). The J segment lost 0 bases and the V segment lost 3 bases, leaving 5 bases of the junction unmatched. The CDR3 consists of 14 residues. CDR3 nucleotides: TGCAGTGCTAGCCCAGGCGGGAGCTCCTACGAGCAGTACTTC. This encodes CSASPGGSSYEQYF.

This clonotype was recorded at least ten times. V and J are TRBV24-1 and TRBJ2-3; D not certain. The CDR3 is made up of 15 amino acids. Germline CDR1 reads KGHDR; CDR2 reads SFDVKD. V gave up 10 bases and J gave up 0 bases, with 16 bases separating them. CDR3 in amino acids: CATQSLESSTDTQYF. The DNA for the CDR3 is TGTGCCACGCAATCCCTAGAATCTAGCACAGATACGCAGTATTTT.

This clonotype was observed many times. The chain links TRBV2 to TRBJ2-7; 11 bases map to TRBD1. The CDR3 extends over 14 amino acids. V shed 5 bases, J shed 6 bases, and the junction held 6 bases outside the gene matches. Germline V lookup: CDR1 SNHLY, CDR2 FYNNEI. The CDR3 DNA follows: TGTGCCAGCAGTATTCCGGGACAGGGGGTCGAGCAGTACTTC. Residues: CASSIPGQGVEQYF.

This clonotype was seen a handful of times. Germline is not matched at one junction end, which may reflect a read error. The chain is built from TRBV20-1 and TRBJ1-4; a possible D gene is TRBD1 (5 bases). Germline lookup yields CDR1 DFQATT and CDR2 SNEGSKA (reference sequence). The CDR3 totals 15 residues. Here the CDR3 reads CSARGDMIGGEKLFF. The DNA for the CDR3 is TGCAGTGCGAGAGGGGATATGATTGGGGGTGAAAAACTGTTTTTT.

This clonotype was counted ten times or more. The genes are TRBV10-2 and TRBJ1-1; D unresolved. Germline CDR1 is WSHSY and CDR2 is SAAADI. This CDR3 region has 14 residues. V lost 4 bases, J lost 0 bases, and 9 bases lay in between. The CDR3 region has the DNA TGCGCCAGCAGTGGCAGGAACATGAACACTGAAGCTTTCTTT. As protein: CASSGRNMNTEAFF.

The rearrangement uses TRBV19 and TRBJ2-4; 13 bases map to TRBD2. With V trimmed by 9 bases and J by 8 bases, 10 bases remained unmatched. The CDR3 sequence is 15 residues long. CDR1 is LNHDA and CDR2 is SQIVND in the germline V gene (reference sequence). CDR3 residues: CASRMSGTSGDIQYF. DNA for the CDR3: TGTGCCAGCCGGATGAGTGGGACTAGCGGGGACATTCAGTACTTC.

Many counts were recorded for this clonotype. The chain is built from TRBV7-2 and TRBJ2-5, with D unresolved. Trimming took 1 base from V and 5 from J, leaving 2 bases between them. Germline V lookup: CDR1 SGHTA, CDR2 FQGNSA. This CDR3 has 11 residues. CDR3 residues: CASSLVETQYF. CDR3 DNA: TGTGCCAGCAGCTTAGTTGAGACCCAGTACTTC.

This clonotype has at least ten counts. This chain uses TRBV28 with TRBJ2-3; 11 bases align to TRBD2. CDR3 size: 15 residues. In germline, CDR1 is MDHEN, CDR2 SYDVKM. V shed 5 bases and J 3 bases; nucleotides not matched to a gene: 4. CDR3 protein: CASSPPSGRTDTQYF. The CDR3 DNA is TGTGCCAGCAGTCCCCCTAGCGGGAGGACAGATACGCAGTATTTT. The whole variable domain, remainder taken from reference TRBV28 and TRBJ2-3, is DVKVTQSSRYLVKRTGEKVFLECVQDMDHENMFWYRQDPGLGLRLIYFSYDVKMKEKGDIPEGYSVSREKKERFSLILESASTNQTSMYLCASSPPSGRTDTQYFGPGTRLTVL.

In this sample, this clonotype turned up many times. The rearrangement uses TRBV5-1 and TRBJ2-5; D call uncertain. From germline, CDR1 is SGHRS and CDR2 YFSETQ. V was trimmed by 1 base and J by 0 bases, leaving 4 bases between them. The CDR3 totals 13 residues. The chain's CDR3 is CASSLPYQETQYF. The CDR3 DNA is TGCGCCAGCAGCTTGCCGTACCAAGAGACCCAGTACTTC. Using reference TRBV5-1 and TRBJ2-5 for the parts outside the CDR3, the full variable domain is KAGVTQTPRYLIKTRGQQVTLSCSPISGHRSVSWYQQTPGQGLQFLFEYFSETQRNKGNFPGRFSGRQFSNSRSEMNVSTLELGDSALYLCASSLPYQETQYFGPGTRLLVL.

This clonotype occurred many times. This chain uses TRBV3-1 with TRBJ1-2; 7 bases map to TRBD1. The CDR3 is 14 residues long. With 4 bases clipped from V and 0 bases from J, the junction kept 2 bases outside the gene matches. Germline CDR1 LGHDT, CDR2 YNNKEL (reference sequence). CDR3 coding DNA: TGTGCCAGCAGCCCCGGGACAGCTAACTATGGCTACACCTTC. Encoded protein: CASSPGTANYGYTF.

This clonotype showed up many times. CDR3 DNA sequence: TGTGCCAGCAGCCCGGACAGGGGGCGAGGAGGTGGCTACACCTTC. This translates into CASSPDRGRGGGYTF. The chain joins TRBV7-8 to TRBJ1-2; 11 nucleotides agree with TRBD1. The V and J ends lost 5 bases and 7 bases, in that order; junction bases with no gene match: 9. Looked up from germline, CDR1 is SGHVS and CDR2 is FQNEAQ. This CDR3 spans 15 amino acids.

In its sample, this clonotype was seen many times. The gene calls are TRBV6-1 and TRBJ2-7, with D unclear. Trimming took 4 bases from V and 2 from J, leaving 9 bases between them. The CDR3 is made up of 13 amino acids. Germline V lookup: CDR1 MNHNS, CDR2 SASEGT. The CDR3 region is CASSVKLAYEQYF. CDR3 nucleotides: TGTGCCAGCAGTGTAAAGTTAGCCTACGAGCAGTACTTC.

The sample holds a few counts of this clonotype. The genes are TRBV7-9 and TRBJ1-2, with D perhaps matching TRBD1 (6 bases). The CDR3 loop spans 14 amino acids. From germline, CDR1 is SEHNR and CDR2 FQNEAQ (reference sequence). V was cut by 8 bases and J by 6 bases, with 19 bases left in between. CDR3 in amino acids: CASDTAGEGDGYTF. The CDR3 DNA follows: TGTGCCAGCGATACGGCGGGGGAGGGGGATGGCTACACCTTC.

This clonotype came up many times. This sequence joins TRBV27 and TRBJ2-5; 7 positions match TRBD2. V shed 1 base, J shed 5 bases, and the junction held 7 bases outside the gene matches. The CDR3 spans 15 residues. Germline V gene data show CDR1 as MNHEY and CDR2 as SMNVEV (reference sequence). CDR3 DNA sequence: TGTGCCAGCAGTTTATTGTCCAGCGGGATCGAGACCCAGTACTTC. Its translation is CASSLLSSGIETQYF.

The V gene is TRBV24-1, the J gene TRBJ2-2, with TRBD2 as a possible D gene (6 bases). V lost 5 bases to trimming and J lost 4 bases, with 13 bases between them. The CDR3 consists of 15 residues. From germline, CDR1 is KGHDR and CDR2 SFDVKD. CDR3 region: CATSGTRDFTGELFF. The CDR3 nucleotides are TGTGCCACCAGTGGCACCCGGGACTTCACCGGGGAGCTGTTTTTT.

This chain connects TRBV5-1 to TRBJ1-6, with D perhaps TRBD1 (6 bases). Germline V gene data show CDR1 as SGHRS and CDR2 as YFSETQ. CDR3 size: 15 residues. V shed 0 bases and J shed 9 bases, with 13 bases lying between them. CDR3 DNA sequence: TGCGCCAGCAGCTTGGAGCAGGGGCTAGGTTCACCCCTCCACTTT. As protein: CASSLEQGLGSPLHF.

At least ten counts were recorded for this clonotype. CDR3 nucleotide sequence: TGCAGTGCTAGGGTTAGCGGGAGTAAAGATACGCAGTATTTT. As protein: CSARVSGSKDTQYF. This chain connects TRBV20-1 to TRBJ2-3, with 9 bases that match TRBD2. After removal of 3 bases from V and 5 bases from J, the junction contained 6 bases not matched to a gene. The CDR3 is made up of 14 amino acids. Germline CDR1 is DFQATT and CDR2 is SNEGSKA (reference sequence).

In its sample, this clonotype was seen a few times. The chain is built from TRBV27 and TRBJ1-1; no clear D. The V end was cut by 6 bases, the J end by 1 base, with 9 bases between. The CDR3 runs 13 residues. Germline V gene sequence: CDR1 MNHEY, CDR2 SMNVEV (reference sequence). The CDR3 region is CASRPTGNTEAFF. CDR3 nucleotide sequence: TGTGCCAGCAGACCTACGGGGAACACTGAAGCTTTCTTT.

This clonotype was seen many times. This rearrangement joins TRBV7-9 to TRBJ2-1; the D gene is possibly TRBD1 (6 bases). The germline V gene encodes CDR1 SEHNR and CDR2 FQNEAQ (reference sequence). V lost 5 bases, J lost 0 bases, and 14 bases lay in between. This CDR3 spans 16 amino acids. Here the CDR3 reads CASSGDGRGSYNEQFF. In DNA form, the CDR3 reads TGTGCCAGCAGCGGAGACGGCAGGGGCTCCTACAATGAGCAGTTCTTC.

V is TRBV4-2 and J is TRBJ2-5; the D gene is possibly TRBD2 (5 bases). V was clipped by 4 bases and J by 5 bases, with 14 bases between them. This CDR3 has 14 amino acids. The germline V gene has CDR1 LGHNA and CDR2 YNFKEQ. The CDR3 nucleotides read TGTGCCAGCAGCCGCGGGCCTGTGGGGGAGACCCAGTACTTC. Protein: CASSRGPVGETQYF.

This clonotype was recorded many times. This chain joins TRBV28 and TRBJ2-7, with 7 bases identical to TRBD2. Germline CDR1 is MDHEN and CDR2 is SYDVKM. The CDR3 runs 15 residues. Germline trimming cut 3 bases from V and 1 base from J; bases unmatched to any gene: 6. As DNA, the CDR3 is TGTGCCAGCAGTTTTGGCGGCGGGAGTTCCTACGAGCAGTACTTC. As protein: CASSFGGGSSYEQYF.

This clonotype was observed many times. The CDR3 nucleotides read TGTGCCATCTTGAAACAGGGACCCAACAATGAGCAGTTCTTC. Protein: CAILKQGPNNEQFF. The chain joins TRBV28 to TRBJ2-1; TRBD1 is a possible D gene (6 bases). Trimming stripped 10 bases from V and 5 bases from J, with 18 bases between. The germline CDR1 and CDR2 sequences are MDHEN and SYDVKM. This CDR3 is 14 amino acids long. The full variable domain, rest sourced from reference TRBV28 and TRBJ2-1, is DVKVTQSSRYLVKRTGEKVFLECVQDMDHENMFWYRQDPGLGLRLIYFSYDVKMKEKGDIPEGYSVSREKKERFSLILESASTNQTSMYLCAILKQGPNNEQFFGPGTRLTVL.

The chain recombines TRBV2 with TRBJ2-1, with TRBD2 matching over 9 bases. The germline V gene encodes CDR1 SNHLY and CDR2 FYNNEI. J was trimmed by 6 bases and V by 3 bases; bases with no gene match: 3. This CDR3 is 14 amino acids long. CDR3 coding DNA: TGTGCCAGCAGTGAGGGACTAGCACGCAATGAGCAGTTCTTC. Protein product: CASSEGLARNEQFF.

At least ten counts were recorded for this clonotype. The chain is built from TRBV5-6 and TRBJ2-2; 9 bases match TRBD2. The CDR3 consists of 16 residues. With V trimmed by 2 bases and J by 1 base, 3 bases remained unmatched. Germline CDR1 is SGHDT and CDR2 is YYEEEE. The CDR3: CASSFRAGGNTGELFF. CDR3 sequence (DNA): TGTGCCAGCAGCTTCCGAGCGGGAGGGAACACCGGGGAGCTGTTTTTT.

This clonotype was seen a few times. This chain connects TRBV5-1 to TRBJ2-7; TRBD1 matches at 8 bases. This CDR3 has 15 amino acids. Per the germline V gene, CDR1 is SGHRS and CDR2 is YFSETQ. V lost 2 bases to trimming and J lost 0 bases; unmatched junction nucleotides: 4. In DNA form, the CDR3 reads TGCGCCAGCAGCTTCGGGACAGGAGCCTCCTACGAGCAGTACTTC. Translation gives CASSFGTGASYEQYF.